This T cell receptor beta chain was captured by sequencing in a study of OX40 agonist ivuxolimab in advanced cancers. Whole-study context: All patients had ivuxolimab intravenously every 2 weeks at 0.01 to 10 mg/kg. A history of anti-PD-1, anti-PD-L1 or anti-CTLA-4 therapy was acceptable, and about 37% had some. General observations from the study: In general, CD8+ T cells held more expanded clones than CD4+ did, on average.

About this clone itself: Its antigen is undetermined.

After removal of 7 bases from V and 8 bases from J, the junction contained 8 bases not matched to a gene. Germline V gene data show CDR1 as MNHEY and CDR2 as SVGAGI. The CDR3 runs 14 residues. Exclusion applied to patients with autoimmune disease history or systemic immunosuppression. Clones were sequenced by immunoSEQ multiplex PCR, and TCRdb holds only the in-frame ones, with some missing. Of about 81,000 clones in the sample, approximately 85% were seen once. The TCR sequence derives from an adult with an advanced solid tumor such as melanoma, head and neck, liver or kidney cancer. The source material was CD4+ or CD8+ T cells sorted from blood, sampled in a trial of the OX40 agonist ivuxolimab. This rearrangement joins TRBV6-5 to TRBJ1-6, with TRBD1 matching over 7 bases. The CDR3 reads CASNNRGGDSPLHF. The CDR3 nucleotides read TGTGCCAGCAACAACAGGGGAGGGGATTCACCCCTCCACTTT.